The 32 T cell receptor beta chains presented below share a single source sample, sequenced in a study of CD8 T cells in ankylosing spondylitis (dated 2017 in TCRdb). Results the study describes overall, beyond this receptor: A TCR beta motif of about 8 highly homologous amino acid variants appeared characteristic of blood from ankylosing spondylitis patients.

These TCRs are of unknown antigen specificity. Preparation of the library involved 5' RACE. These reads were obtained on an Illumina HiSeq 2500. The raw public data were reprocessed by TCRdb itself: fastp quality trimming at Q25, MiXCR clonotype calling, in-frame beta chains only. Here each entry gathers all rows of one CDR3 protein and keeps the most common genes and DNA. The sample table shows roughly 700,000 distinct CDR3 sequences, and around 19% are seen once. The ten largest make up about a fifth of the sample. The sequenced material came from blood, either unsorted or a sorted T cell fraction (not recorded which). The receptors originated from a male donor with ankylosing spondylitis.

This clonotype was seen a few times. The rearrangement links TRBV20-1 to TRBJ2-7; D gene ambiguous. Germline CDR1 reads DFQATT; CDR2 reads SNEGSKA (reference sequence). Trimming took off 6 bases at V and 1 base at J, with 13 bases between the two ends. This CDR3 contains 13 residues. The CDR3 region has the DNA TGCAGTGCGCCCTTGTACCGTTCCTACGAGCAGTACTTC. This codes for CSAPLYRSYEQYF.

As to this clonotype: The junction and the germline gene differ at one end; a read error may be behind it. This rearrangement joins TRBV12-3 or TRBV12-4 to TRBJ2-1, with 9 bases lining up with TRBD2. The CDR3 loop spans 19 amino acids. CDR3 loop: CASCFGVGRSAGGDNEQFF. The CDR3 nucleotides are TGTGCCAGCTGTTTCGGGGTTGGTAGATCGGCGGGGGGGGACAATGAGCAGTTCTTC.

The chain recombines TRBV7-6 with TRBJ1-1; D is unclear. The CDR3 contains 14 residues. Looked up from germline, CDR1 is SGHVS and CDR2 is FNYEAQ. V shed 2 bases and J shed 8 bases, with 15 bases lying between them. The CDR3 sequence: CASSLIGVGQEAFF. As DNA, the CDR3 is TGTGCCAGCAGCTTAATCGGGGTAGGGCAGGAAGCTTTCTTT.

In this sample, this clonotype turned up a few times. CDR3 protein: CASRPTGTASYEQYF. DNA for the CDR3: TGTGCCAGCAGACCTACCGGGACAGCATCCTACGAGCAGTACTTC. V is TRBV7-9 and J is TRBJ2-7, with 7 bases aligning to TRBD1. The germline V gene encodes CDR1 SEHNR and CDR2 FQNEAQ (reference sequence). The CDR3 covers 15 residues. The trim removed 6 bases at V and 1 base at J, leaving 9 bases unmatched.

To note about this clonotype: Germline is not matched at one junction end, which may reflect a read error. The chain has TRBV20-1 and TRBJ1-1; no clear D. Germline lookup yields CDR1 DFQATT and CDR2 SNEGSKA (reference sequence). The CDR3 sequence is 13 residues long. CDR3 in DNA: TGCAGTGCTAGAGATCTGGGGAACTCTGAAGCTTTCTTT. Protein: CSARDLGNSEAFF.

This clonotype showed up many times. This chain connects TRBV12-3 or TRBV12-4 to TRBJ1-1; 7 bases are a match to TRBD1. Trimming removed 5 bases from V and 5 bases from J; junction bases left unmatched: 5. The CDR3 spans 13 residues. The CDR3 is CASSQQGRTEAFF. CDR3 coding DNA: TGTGCCAGCAGTCAACAGGGGAGGACTGAAGCTTTCTTT.

The chain joins TRBV28 to TRBJ2-7, with D possibly TRBD1 on 7 matching bases. Trimming left V 3 bases short and J 5 bases short, with 20 bases between. The germline V gene encodes CDR1 MDHEN and CDR2 SYDVKM. This CDR3 has 16 amino acids. The CDR3 loop is CASSFGAGQMNNEQYF. The CDR3 region has the DNA TGTGCCAGCAGTTTTGGCGCGGGACAGATGAACAACGAGCAGTACTTC.

This clonotype was seen at least ten times. This sequence joins TRBV4-1 and TRBJ1-2; D is undetermined. Germline V gene data show CDR1 as MGHRA and CDR2 as YSYEKL. The CDR3 covers 14 residues. V was shortened by 1 base and J by 4 bases, with 10 bases between the two germline ends. The CDR3 nucleotides read TGCGCCAGCAGCCAAGGAGGCGGGCCCTATGGCTACACCTTC. Translating gives CASSQGGGPYGYTF.

There are a few counts of this clonotype. This chain joins TRBV5-1 and TRBJ2-1; D is undetermined. Trimming stripped 3 bases from V and 8 bases from J, with 9 bases between. The CDR3 is made up of 12 amino acids. In germline, CDR1 is SGHRS, CDR2 YFSETQ. The CDR3 loop reads CASSSLSDEQFF. The CDR3 nucleotides read TGCGCCAGCAGCTCCCTTTCGGATGAGCAGTTCTTC.

The chain is built from TRBV12-3 or TRBV12-4 and TRBJ2-3, with D uncertain. This CDR3 spans 13 amino acids. Trimming stripped 7 bases from V and 3 bases from J, with 11 bases between. The CDR3 is CASTSGVTDTQYF. CDR3 DNA sequence: TGTGCCAGCACTAGTGGAGTAACAGATACGCAGTATTTT.

This clonotype showed up just a few times. J is TRBJ2-5 and V is TRBV4-1, with TRBD2 as a possible D gene (6 bases). Trimming pared 3 bases from V and 3 bases from J, leaving 8 bases between. The CDR3 is made up of 13 amino acids. Germline V lookup: CDR1 MGHRA, CDR2 YSYEKL. CDR3 sequence reads: CASSQLAEETQYF. The CDR3 DNA follows: TGCGCCAGCAGCCAGTTAGCGGAAGAGACCCAGTACTTC.

Comments on this clonotype: A read error may account for a junction end that differs from germline. This rearrangement joins TRBV7-7 to TRBJ2-5, with 16 bases lining up with TRBD2. The CDR3 consists of 17 residues. Germline values: CDR1 SSHAT, CDR2 FNYEAQ (reference sequence). The CDR3 spells CASSLGTSGGAYETQYF. As DNA, the CDR3 is TGTGCTAGCAGCCTCGGGACTAGCGGGGGGGCCTATGAGACCCAGTACTTC.

This clonotype was counted ten times or more. The rearrangement links TRBV7-3 to TRBJ1-3; weak D call: TRBD1 (6 bases). V lost 5 bases and J lost 4, with 9 bases in between. From germline, CDR1 is SGHTA and CDR2 FQGTGA. The length of the CDR3 is 13 residues. The chain's CDR3 is CASSQGQGNTIYF. CDR3 in DNA: TGTGCCAGCAGCCAAGGACAGGGAAACACCATATATTTT. The variable domain in full, completed from reference TRBV7-3 and TRBJ1-3, reads GAGVSQTPSNKVTEKGKYVELRCDPISGHTALYWYRQSLGQGPEFLIYFQGTGAADDSGLPNDRFFAVRPEGSVSTLKIQRTERGDSAVYLCASSQGQGNTIYFGEGSWLTVV.

This clonotype was observed a handful of times. The CDR3 DNA reads as TGTGCCAGCAGTGACGCTTCGGGGGGTCGGTATTTT. Its protein product is CASSDASGGRYF. V is TRBV6-4 and J is TRBJ2-3, with 7 bases aligning to TRBD2. V was pared by 2 bases and J by 14 bases, with 7 bases of the junction left unmatched. From germline, CDR1 is MRHNA and CDR2 SNTAGT. CDR3 length: 12 residues.

This clonotype was counted ten times or more. V is TRBV15 and J is TRBJ2-3; TRBD2 might be the D (5 bases). The CDR3 has 17 amino acids. V lost 0 bases, J lost 0 bases, and 13 bases lay in between. CDR1 and CDR2 from the germline V gene are LNHNV and YYDKDF (reference sequence). The CDR3 is CATSRERARASTDTQYF. The CDR3 nucleotides are TGTGCCACCAGCAGAGAAAGGGCGAGGGCTAGCACAGATACGCAGTATTTT.

The chain carries TRBV5-1 and TRBJ2-5, with 8 bases fitting TRBD1. V shed 3 bases, J shed 4 bases, and the junction held 8 bases outside the gene matches. Germline assignment: CDR1 SGHRS and CDR2 YFSETQ. The CDR3 extends over 15 amino acids. The CDR3 DNA follows: TGCGCCAGCAGCTCCGGACAGGGATCGGGAGAGACCCAGTACTTC. Protein: CASSSGQGSGETQYF.

This clonotype has a handful of counts. This chain joins TRBV9 and TRBJ2-2; no clear D gene. V shed 0 bases and J shed 6 bases, with 15 bases lying between them. The germline gives CDR1 SGDLS, CDR2 YYNGEE. The CDR3 is made up of 16 amino acids. CDR3 in DNA: TGTGCCAGCAGCGTAGGAGGCCTAGACCTATCCGGGGAGCTGTTTTTT. This gives the protein CASSVGGLDLSGELFF.

The chain employs TRBV7-2 and TRBJ1-1; unclear D gene. CDR1 is SGHTA and CDR2 is FQGNSA in the germline V gene. The CDR3 sequence is 13 residues long. V lost 1 base, J lost 6 bases, and 9 bases lay in between. The DNA of the CDR3 is TGTGCCAGCAGCTTAGTTGGAGGCGCTGAAGCTTTCTTT. Translating it yields CASSLVGGAEAFF. Drawing the rest from reference TRBV7-2 and TRBJ1-1, the complete variable domain is GAGVSQSPSNKVTEKGKDVELRCDPISGHTALYWYRQSLGQGLEFLIYFQGNSAPDKSGLPSDRFSAERTGGSVSTLTIQRTQQEDSAVYLCASSLVGGAEAFFGQGTRLTVV.

The chain uses TRBV11-2 and TRBJ2-3, with 8 bases that match TRBD2. The CDR3 consists of 15 residues. V dropped 5 bases and J dropped 2; count of bases not matched to a gene: 6. Germline V gene lookup returns CDR1 SGHAT and CDR2 FQNNGV. CDR3 nucleotides: TGTGCCAGCAGCCCGACAGCGGGAGCCACAGATACGCAGTATTTT. Protein sequence: CASSPTAGATDTQYF.

The CDR3 loop is CASSSSDRGETQYF. The CDR3, as DNA: TGTGCCAGCAGCAGTAGTGACAGGGGTGAGACCCAGTACTTC. V is TRBV7-6 and J is TRBJ2-5; TRBD1 matches 8 bases. The trim removed 5 bases at V and 5 bases at J, leaving 7 bases unmatched. The CDR3 runs 14 residues. The V gene's germline CDR1 is SGHVS and CDR2 FNYEAQ.

The chain links TRBV10-3 to TRBJ1-5, with D perhaps matching TRBD1 (5 bases). The germline V gene encodes CDR1 ENHRY and CDR2 SYGVKD. The CDR3 totals 13 residues. Between the trimmed V and J ends, which lost 8 bases and 0 bases, there was a span of 8 bases. DNA of the CDR3: TGTGCCATCGGGGACGGTAGCAATCAGCCCCAGCATTTT. Translating gives CAIGDGSNQPQHF.

The table lists this clonotype with a few counts. The chain has TRBV21-1 and TRBJ2-7; the table's D call, TRBD1, has no DNA check behind it. TRBV21-1 is listed as a pseudogene. The CDR3 length is 13 residues. CDR3 nucleotide sequence: TGTGCCAGCAGCTTGACAGGGGGCCACGAGCAGTACTTC. As protein: CASSLTGGHEQYF.

The chain combines TRBV29-1 with TRBJ2-7; no firm D call. The CDR3 contains 12 residues. Germline CDR1 reads SQVTM; CDR2 reads ANQGSEA. Deletions cut 6 bases from V and 2 bases from J, with 11 bases between. CDR3 in DNA: TGCAGCGTGGCCGGGTTAACCTACGAGCAGTACTTC. It is translated as CSVAGLTYEQYF.

In this sample, this clonotype turned up many times. V is TRBV10-3 and J is TRBJ2-3, with 7 bases identical to TRBD2. This CDR3 is built from 14 residues. Germline V CDR1 and CDR2: ENHRY, SYGVKD. The V gene end was trimmed by 10 bases and the J gene end by 2 bases; junction bases not matched to a gene: 9. The CDR3 DNA reads TGTGCCACCACACGACTAGCCGACACAGATACGCAGTATTTT. This codes for CATTRLADTDTQYF.

This chain joins TRBV5-1 and TRBJ1-1; D is perhaps TRBD1 (6 bases). Germline CDR1 reads SGHRS; CDR2 reads YFSETQ. The CDR3 length is 13 residues. The V and J ends lost 5 bases and 4 bases respectively, with 12 bases between them. CDR3 amino acids: CASRSDRITEAFF. The DNA for the CDR3 is TGCGCCAGCAGATCTGACAGGATCACTGAAGCTTTCTTT.

The chain joins TRBV7-9 to TRBJ1-2; no clear D. CDR1 and CDR2 (germline): SEHNR, FQNEAQ (reference sequence). V lost 0 bases and J 4 bases, leaving 9 bases between the germline ends. CDR3 length equals 14 residues. CDR3 DNA sequence: TGTGCCAGCAGCTTAGCGGATGCAACCTATGGCTACACCTTC. As protein: CASSLADATYGYTF.

A few counts support this clonotype. The rearrangement joins TRBV6-1 to TRBJ2-7; the D is unclear. Germline CDR1 and CDR2: MNHNS and SASEGT. With 2 bases removed from V and 2 bases from J, the gap between germline ends came to 10 bases. The CDR3 totals 14 residues. In DNA form, the CDR3 reads TGTGCCAGCAGTGAATCCGGCGATACCTACGAGCAGTACTTC. Its protein product is CASSESGDTYEQYF.

This clonotype was seen a handful of times. The chain recombines TRBV28 with TRBJ2-7; no definite D call. This CDR3 spans 14 amino acids. Trimming shortened V by 2 bases and J by 2 bases, and 10 bases separated the two germline ends. Germline assignment: CDR1 MDHEN and CDR2 SYDVKM. The chain's CDR3 is CASSLITDTYEQYF. The CDR3 DNA is TGTGCCAGCAGTTTAATTACAGATACCTACGAGCAGTACTTC.

This clonotype was counted ten times or more. The chain uses TRBV27 and TRBJ1-5; possible D gene TRBD1, 6 bases. CDR1 is MNHEY, CDR2 SMNVEV, per germline (reference sequence). Trimming cost V 3 bases and J 5 bases, with 11 bases left between them. The CDR3 contains 14 residues. CDR3 in amino acids: CASSFQGPDQPQHF. CDR3 sequence (DNA): TGTGCCAGCAGTTTTCAGGGGCCCGATCAGCCCCAGCATTTT.

Regarding this clonotype: The CDR3 ends on some other residue instead of the conserved phenylalanine or tryptophan, so this is likely a read error. The DNA is left out, because the CDR3 cannot be placed on it with certainty; the CDR3 is given as TCRdb lists it. This chain connects TRBV6-4 to TRBJ2-3. The germline V gene encodes CDR1 MRHNA and CDR2 SNTAGT. Ends included, the CDR3 has 11 residues. CDR3 in amino acids: CASSAPHGHQC.

The table lists this clonotype with a few counts. The rearrangement joins TRBV20-1 to TRBJ2-1; D unclear. Germline V gene lookup returns CDR1 DFQATT and CDR2 SNEGSKA (reference sequence). V dropped 3 bases and J dropped 5 bases, with 14 bases sitting between them. The CDR3 extends over 14 amino acids. The CDR3 reads CSASTAFGDNEQFF. CDR3 DNA: TGCAGTGCTAGTACAGCTTTTGGGGACAATGAGCAGTTCTTC.

This clonotype was detected a few times. The gene calls are TRBV5-1 and TRBJ1-6, with D unresolved. V was shortened by 4 bases and J by 10 bases, with 12 bases between the two germline ends. This CDR3 contains 13 residues. In germline, CDR1 is SGHRS, CDR2 YFSETQ. CDR3 sequence: CASSADGRSPLHF. The CDR3 DNA reads as TGCGCCAGCAGCGCGGACGGAAGGTCACCCCTCCACTTT.